This T cell receptor beta chain was obtained from a study of blood T cell repertoires in COVID-19. Study at large: From T cells, B-cell-depleted T cells, or PBMCs came the material, which was cDNA or gDNA.

Authors' analysis steps: How many nucleated cells were present was estimated from reference gene primer amplification. TCRdb's copy holds only in-frame clones and misses some; the assay was immunoSEQ multiplex PCR. The V and J calls and clone size are taken from that table; D and trimming were inferred from the DNA. Among approximately 260,000 clones listed, roughly 86% were seen once. This CDR3 comprises 20 residues. V shed 4 bases, J shed 4 bases, and the junction held 17 bases outside the gene matches. Germline CDR1 is SGHRS and CDR2 is YFSETQ. The receptor's source is a woman aged 40 to 55 with acute COVID-19. V gene TRBV5-1 combines with J gene TRBJ2-2; 12 nucleotides line up with TRBD2. The sequencing sample was made of PBMCs or T cells enriched from blood (not recorded which). CDR3: CASSREPGLAGTRGTGELFF. In DNA form, the CDR3 reads TGCGCCAGCAGCCGAGAGCCTGGACTAGCGGGAACCCGGGGCACCGGGGAGCTGTTTTTT.